Below are 9 T cell receptor beta chains sequenced from a single sample in a study of read filtering for tumor transcriptome and immune sequencing. From 300 to 450 ng of RNA, a library with molecular barcoded alpha/delta and beta/gamma adaptors was made. Via MiXCR, TCRdb re-called the reads, giving one row per CDR3 protein. The sample has tens of thousands of distinct CDR3 sequences, approximately 15% seen once. The sample consisted of a population of CD138-negative cells sorted from bone marrow. These receptors originate from a donor older than 35 with multiple myeloma.

This clonotype occurred many times. The chain combines TRBV20-1 with TRBJ2-7; TRBD1 matches at 12 bases. The germline CDR1 and CDR2 sequences are DFQATT and SNEGSKA (reference sequence). This CDR3 comprises 13 residues. V shed 5 bases and J 4 bases; nucleotides not matched to a gene: 3. In DNA, the CDR3 is TGCAGTGCTGGGACAGGGGGCTGGTACGAGCAGTACTTC. It yields the protein CSAGTGGWYEQYF.

There are many counts of this clonotype. The chain uses TRBV6-2 or TRBV6-3 and TRBJ2-1; 8 bases are a match to TRBD2. This CDR3 has 11 amino acids. Germline CDR1 reads MNHEY; CDR2 reads SVGEGT. Losses at the gene ends were 6 bases for V and 10 bases for J; bases not matched to a gene: 2. The CDR3 here is CASRRTSEQFF. In DNA form, the CDR3 reads TGTGCCAGCAGACGGACTAGCGAGCAGTTCTTC.

In this sample, this clonotype turned up many times. This chain links TRBV18 with TRBJ1-2; 11 bases match TRBD1. The germline gives CDR1 KGHSH, CDR2 LQKENI. Trimming cost V 4 bases and J 3 bases; bases outside gene matches: 10. This CDR3 has 17 residues. The CDR3 DNA is TGTGCCAGCTCACTGGGGACAGGGGGAAGCTTTGACTATGGCTACACCTTC. Translation: CASSLGTGGSFDYGYTF.

This clonotype was seen ten or more times. The rearrangement joins TRBV18 to TRBJ2-7; 8 bases agree with TRBD1. V lost 2 bases, J lost 2 bases, and 14 bases stayed unmatched. This CDR3 has 18 residues. Germline values: CDR1 KGHSH, CDR2 LQKENI. The CDR3 region has the DNA TGTGCCAGCTCACCATACCCGGGGACAGGTGCCTTAGCCTACGAGCAGTACTTC. It specifies CASSPYPGTGALAYEQYF.

This clonotype has more than one count but fewer than ten. V and J are TRBV10-2 and TRBJ2-7; D is perhaps TRBD1 (6 bases). Trimming took off 2 bases at V and 4 bases at J, with 6 bases between the two ends. Germline values: CDR1 WSHSY, CDR2 SAAADI. The CDR3 runs 12 residues. In nucleotides, the CDR3 is TGCGCCAGCAGTGAGAGGGGGTACGAGCAGTACTTC. Protein sequence: CASSERGYEQYF.

This clonotype was picked up many times. The chain employs TRBV12-3 or TRBV12-4 and TRBJ1-1; 7 bases map to TRBD1. The CDR3 is 13 residues long. V trimming: 5 bases; J trimming: 3 bases; junction bases outside the gene matches: 3. The CDR3 protein is CASSRQGYTEAFF. In DNA form, the CDR3 reads TGTGCCAGCAGTCGACAGGGTTACACTGAAGCTTTCTTT.

This clonotype has ten or more counts. The chain joins TRBV7-3 to TRBJ2-6; D is perhaps TRBD1 or TRBD2 (5 bases each). Germline loops: CDR1 SGHTA, CDR2 FQGTGA. V lost 3 bases and J 2 bases, leaving 5 bases between the germline ends. This CDR3 has 14 residues. CDR3 sequence: CASSLGAGANVLTF. The CDR3 DNA reads as TGTGCCAGCAGCTTGGGGGCTGGGGCCAACGTCCTGACTTTC. Together with reference TRBV7-3 and TRBJ2-6, the CDR3 gives the full variable domain: GAGVSQTPSNKVTEKGKYVELRCDPISGHTALYWYRQSLGQGPEFLIYFQGTGAADDSGLPNDRFFAVRPEGSVSTLKIQRTERGDSAVYLCASSLGAGANVLTFGAGSRLTVL.

This clonotype occurred many times. The chain has TRBV20-1 and TRBJ2-5, with D possibly being TRBD2 (5 bases). Germline-derived CDR1 and CDR2 are DFQATT and SNEGSKA (reference sequence). CDR3 length equals 13 residues. V was shortened by 3 bases and J by 5 bases, with 13 bases between the two germline ends. The CDR3: CSARVRGGETQYF. For the CDR3, the DNA is TGCAGTGCTAGGGTCCGGGGTGGGGAGACCCAGTACTTC.

To note about this clonotype: Given a much more abundant clone one base away, this may be a read error. This CDR3 fails to terminate in the conserved phenylalanine or tryptophan, so it likely reflects a read error. The rearrangement joins TRBV15 to TRBJ2-3, with TRBD1 as a possible D gene (5 bases). This CDR3 is 16 amino acids long. Trimming shortened V by 0 bases and J by 0 bases, and 10 bases separated the two germline ends. Germline CDR1 reads LNHNV; CDR2 reads YYDKDF (reference sequence). This CDR3 is CATSRDHQGSTDTQYL. The CDR3 nucleotides read TGTGCCACCAGCAGAGATCATCAGGGTAGCACAGATACGCAGTATCTT.